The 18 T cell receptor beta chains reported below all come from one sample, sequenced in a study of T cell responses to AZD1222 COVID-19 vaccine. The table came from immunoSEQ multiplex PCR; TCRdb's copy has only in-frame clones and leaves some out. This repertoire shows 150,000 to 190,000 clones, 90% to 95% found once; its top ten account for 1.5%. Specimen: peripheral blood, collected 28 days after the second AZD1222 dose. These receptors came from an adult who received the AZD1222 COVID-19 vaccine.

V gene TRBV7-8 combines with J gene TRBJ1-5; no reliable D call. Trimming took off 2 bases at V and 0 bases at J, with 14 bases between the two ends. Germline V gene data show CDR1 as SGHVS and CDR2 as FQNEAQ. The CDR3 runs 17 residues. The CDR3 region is CASSLRSGDYSNQPQHF. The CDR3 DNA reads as TGTGCCAGCAGCTTACGGTCCGGTGACTATAGCAATCAGCCCCAGCATTTT.

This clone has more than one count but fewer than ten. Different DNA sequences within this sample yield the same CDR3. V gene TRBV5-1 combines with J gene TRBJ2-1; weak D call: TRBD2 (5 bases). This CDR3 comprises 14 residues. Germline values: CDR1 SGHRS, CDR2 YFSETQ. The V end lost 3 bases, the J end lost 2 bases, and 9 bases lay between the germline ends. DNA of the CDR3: TGCGCCAGCAGCTCGGCCGGGGCCTACAATGAGCAGTTCTTC. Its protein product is CASSSAGAYNEQFF. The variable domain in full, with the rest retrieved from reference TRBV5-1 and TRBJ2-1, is KAGVTQTPRYLIKTRGQQVTLSCSPISGHRSVSWYQQTPGQGLQFLFEYFSETQRNKGNFPGRFSGRQFSNSRSEMNVSTLELGDSALYLCASSSAGAYNEQFFGPGTRLTVL.

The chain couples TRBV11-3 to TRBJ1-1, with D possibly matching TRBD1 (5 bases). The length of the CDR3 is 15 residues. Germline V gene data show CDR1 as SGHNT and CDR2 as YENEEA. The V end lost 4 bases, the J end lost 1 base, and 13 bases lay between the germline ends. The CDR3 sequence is CASSYAGRKNTEAFF. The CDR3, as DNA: TGTGCCAGCAGCTATGCGGGACGAAAGAACACTGAAGCTTTCTTT.

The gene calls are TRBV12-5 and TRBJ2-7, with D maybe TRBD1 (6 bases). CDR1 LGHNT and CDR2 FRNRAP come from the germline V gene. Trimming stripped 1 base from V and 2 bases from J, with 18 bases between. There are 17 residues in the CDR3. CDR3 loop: CASGLGLYQGTPYEQYF. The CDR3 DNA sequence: TGTGCTAGTGGTTTGGGTCTGTACCAGGGGACCCCCTACGAGCAGTACTTC. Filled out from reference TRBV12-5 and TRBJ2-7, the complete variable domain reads DARVTQTPRHKVTEMGQEVTMRCQPILGHNTVFWYRQTMMQGLELLAYFRNRAPLDDSGMPKDRFSAEMPDATLATLKIQPSEPRDSAVYFCASGLGLYQGTPYEQYFGPGTRLTVT.

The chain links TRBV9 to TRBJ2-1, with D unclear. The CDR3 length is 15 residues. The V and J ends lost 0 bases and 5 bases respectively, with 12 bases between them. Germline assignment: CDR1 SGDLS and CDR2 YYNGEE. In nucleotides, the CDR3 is TGTGCCAGCAGCGTAGCTACTCGGGTAGACAATGAGCAGTTCTTC. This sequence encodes CASSVATRVDNEQFF.

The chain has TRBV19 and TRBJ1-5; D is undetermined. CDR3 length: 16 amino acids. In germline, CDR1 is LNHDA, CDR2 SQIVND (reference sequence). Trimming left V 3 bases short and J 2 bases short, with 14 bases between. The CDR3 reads CASSIGRGKGNQPQHF. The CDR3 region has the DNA TGTGCCAGTAGTATCGGAAGAGGGAAGGGCAATCAGCCCCAGCATTTT.

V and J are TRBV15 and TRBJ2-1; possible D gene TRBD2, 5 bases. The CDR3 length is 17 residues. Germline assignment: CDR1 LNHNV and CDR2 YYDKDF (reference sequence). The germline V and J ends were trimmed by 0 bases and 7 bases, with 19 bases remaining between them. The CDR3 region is CATSRDRGFLAGNEQFF. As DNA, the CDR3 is TGTGCCACCAGCAGAGATAGAGGTTTCCTAGCCGGAAATGAGCAGTTCTTC.

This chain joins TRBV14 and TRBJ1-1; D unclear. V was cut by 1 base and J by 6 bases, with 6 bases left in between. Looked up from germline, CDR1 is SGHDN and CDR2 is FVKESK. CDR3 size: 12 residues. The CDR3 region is CASSQGTPEAFF. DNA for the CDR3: TGTGCCAGCAGCCAAGGGACTCCTGAAGCTTTCTTT.

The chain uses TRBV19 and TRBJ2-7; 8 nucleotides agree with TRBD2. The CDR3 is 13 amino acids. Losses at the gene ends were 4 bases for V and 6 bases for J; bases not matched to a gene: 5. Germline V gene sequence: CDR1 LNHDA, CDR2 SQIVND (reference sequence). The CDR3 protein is CASSTTGTSEQYF. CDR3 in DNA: TGTGCCAGTAGTACCACGGGGACTAGCGAGCAGTACTTC.

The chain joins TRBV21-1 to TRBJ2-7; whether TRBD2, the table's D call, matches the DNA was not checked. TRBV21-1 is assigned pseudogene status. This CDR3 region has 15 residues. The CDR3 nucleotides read TGTGCCAGCAGCAGAAAACTGACTAGCTGCTACGAGCAGTACTTC. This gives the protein CASSRKLTSCYEQYF.

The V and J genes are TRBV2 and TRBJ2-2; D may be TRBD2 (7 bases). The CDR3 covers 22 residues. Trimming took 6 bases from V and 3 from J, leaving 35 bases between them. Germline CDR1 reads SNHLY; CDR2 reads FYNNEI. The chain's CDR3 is CASRAGRRTGSRRESYTGELFF. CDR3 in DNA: TGTGCCAGCAGGGCGGGCCGCAGAACAGGGTCCCGGCGGGAGTCATACACCGGGGAGCTGTTTTTT.

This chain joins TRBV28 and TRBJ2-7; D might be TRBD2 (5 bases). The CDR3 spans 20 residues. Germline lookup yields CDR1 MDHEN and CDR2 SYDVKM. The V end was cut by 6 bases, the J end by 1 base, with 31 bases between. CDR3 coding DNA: TGTGCCAGCAGCGGACCCGCGAAACCCCCGCGGGTAATAAAATCCTACGAGCAGTACTTC. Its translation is CASSGPAKPPRVIKSYEQYF.

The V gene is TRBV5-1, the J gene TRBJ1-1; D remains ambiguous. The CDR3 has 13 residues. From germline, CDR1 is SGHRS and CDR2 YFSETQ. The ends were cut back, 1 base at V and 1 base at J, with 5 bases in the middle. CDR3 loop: CASSLLQNTEAFF. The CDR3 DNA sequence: TGCGCCAGCAGCTTGCTTCAGAACACTGAAGCTTTCTTT.

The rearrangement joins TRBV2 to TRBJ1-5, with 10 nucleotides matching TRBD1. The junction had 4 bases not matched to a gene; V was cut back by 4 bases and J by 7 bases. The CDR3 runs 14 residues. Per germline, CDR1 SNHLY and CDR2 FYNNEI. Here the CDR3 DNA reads TGTGCCAGCAGTGTGGACAGGGGGAACCAGCCCCAGCATTTT. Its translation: CASSVDRGNQPQHF.

The CDR3, as DNA: TGTGCCAGCAGCGGACAGGGGTTGAAAGCTTTCTTT. The encoded protein is CASSGQGLKAFF. The chain joins TRBV7-9 to TRBJ1-1; 9 nucleotides align to TRBD1. CDR1 SEHNR and CDR2 FQNEAQ come from the germline V gene (reference sequence). The CDR3 runs to 12 residues. The V and J ends lost 5 bases and 9 bases, in that order; junction bases with no gene match: 4.

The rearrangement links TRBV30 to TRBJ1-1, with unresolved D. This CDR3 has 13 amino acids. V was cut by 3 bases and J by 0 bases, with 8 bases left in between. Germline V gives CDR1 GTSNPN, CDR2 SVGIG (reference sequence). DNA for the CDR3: TGTGCCTGGAGACGGTCCATGAACACTGAAGCTTTCTTT. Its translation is CAWRRSMNTEAFF.

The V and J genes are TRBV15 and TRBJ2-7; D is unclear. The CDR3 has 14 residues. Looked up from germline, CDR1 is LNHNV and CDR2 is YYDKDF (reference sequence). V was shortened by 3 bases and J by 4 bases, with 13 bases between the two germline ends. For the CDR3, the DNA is TGTGCCACCAGCAGTGGTGGGCTAAGATACGAGCAGTACTTC. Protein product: CATSSGGLRYEQYF.

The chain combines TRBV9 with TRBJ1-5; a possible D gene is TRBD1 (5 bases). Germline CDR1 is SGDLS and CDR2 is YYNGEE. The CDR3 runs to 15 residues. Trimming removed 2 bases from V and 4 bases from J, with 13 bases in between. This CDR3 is CASSVSGTLNQPQHF. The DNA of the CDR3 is TGTGCCAGCAGCGTTTCTGGGACGCTAAATCAGCCCCAGCATTTT.